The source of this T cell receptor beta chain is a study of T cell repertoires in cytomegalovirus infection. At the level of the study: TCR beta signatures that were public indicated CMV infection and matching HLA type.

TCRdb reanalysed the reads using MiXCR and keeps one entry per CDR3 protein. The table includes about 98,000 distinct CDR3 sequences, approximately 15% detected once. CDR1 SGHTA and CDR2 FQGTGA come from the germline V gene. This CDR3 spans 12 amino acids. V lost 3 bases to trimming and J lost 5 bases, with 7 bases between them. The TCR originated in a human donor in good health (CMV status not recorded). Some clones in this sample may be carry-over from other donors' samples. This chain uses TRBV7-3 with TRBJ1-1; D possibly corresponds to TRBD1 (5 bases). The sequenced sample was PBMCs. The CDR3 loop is CASSLKGTEAFF. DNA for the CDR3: TGTGCCAGCAGCTTGAAGGGGACTGAAGCTTTCTTT.